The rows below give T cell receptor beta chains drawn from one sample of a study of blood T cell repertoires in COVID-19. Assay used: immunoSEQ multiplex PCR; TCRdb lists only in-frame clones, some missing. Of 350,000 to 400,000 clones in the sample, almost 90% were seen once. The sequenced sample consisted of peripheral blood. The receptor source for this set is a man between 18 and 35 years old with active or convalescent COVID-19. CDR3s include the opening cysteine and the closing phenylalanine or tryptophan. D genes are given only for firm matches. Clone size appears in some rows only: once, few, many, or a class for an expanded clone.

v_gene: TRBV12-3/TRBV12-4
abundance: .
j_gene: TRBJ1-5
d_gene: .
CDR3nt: TGTGCCAGCACCCGGGATCAGCCCCAGCATTTT
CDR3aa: CASTRDQPQHF

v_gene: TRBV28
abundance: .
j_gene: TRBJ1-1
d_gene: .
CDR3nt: TGTGCCAGCAGTCCCCTCCCTTTCACTGAAGCTTTCTTT
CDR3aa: CASSPLPFTEAFF

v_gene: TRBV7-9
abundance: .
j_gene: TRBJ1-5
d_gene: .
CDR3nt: TGTGCCAGCAGCTTAGCCGGGCCAGGAGGTCAGCCCCAGCATTTT
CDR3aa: CASSLAGPGGQPQHF

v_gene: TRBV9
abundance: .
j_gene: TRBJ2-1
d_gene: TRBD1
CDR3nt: TGTGCCAGCAGCGTAGTCTCAGGGGGCATCTACAATGAGCAGTTCTTC
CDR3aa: CASSVVSGGIYNEQFF

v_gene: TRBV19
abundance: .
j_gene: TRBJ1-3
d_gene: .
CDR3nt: TGTGCCAGTAGTATAGATGATGGAGTTGGAAACACCATATATTTT
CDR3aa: CASSIDDGVGNTIYF

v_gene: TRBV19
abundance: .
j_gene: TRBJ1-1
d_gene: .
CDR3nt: TGTGCCAGTAGTGCGGGAGGACGGACTGAAGCTTTCTTT
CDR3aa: CASSAGGRTEAFF

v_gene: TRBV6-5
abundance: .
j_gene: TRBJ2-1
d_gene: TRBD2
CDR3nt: TGTGCCAGCAGCCAAACTAGCGGGGGGGCCTCTGAGCAGTTCTTC
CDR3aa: CASSQTSGGASEQFF

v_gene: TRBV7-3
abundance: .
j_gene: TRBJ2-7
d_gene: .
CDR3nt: TGTGCCAGCAGCCCAACGCCAGGGAACTCCTACGAGCAGTACTTC
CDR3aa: CASSPTPGNSYEQYF

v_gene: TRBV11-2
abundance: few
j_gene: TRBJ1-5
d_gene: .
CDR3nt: TGTGCCAGCAGCTTAGATCGGGATCAGCCCCAGCATTTT
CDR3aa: CASSLDRDQPQHF

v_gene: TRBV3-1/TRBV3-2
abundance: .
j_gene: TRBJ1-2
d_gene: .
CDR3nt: TGTGCCAGCAGCCAAGAGGAGCGGGGTACTGCGGGCTATGGCTACACCTTC
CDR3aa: CASSQEERGTAGYGYTF

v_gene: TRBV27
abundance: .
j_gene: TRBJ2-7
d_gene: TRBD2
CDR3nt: TGTGCCAGCAGTCGCAGTGGCGGGGGTGGGGAGCAGTACTTC
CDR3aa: CASSRSGGGGEQYF

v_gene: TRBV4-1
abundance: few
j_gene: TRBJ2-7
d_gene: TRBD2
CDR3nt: TGCGCCAGCAGTCCCGGGAGGCTCTACGAGCAGTACTTC
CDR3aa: CASSPGRLYEQYF

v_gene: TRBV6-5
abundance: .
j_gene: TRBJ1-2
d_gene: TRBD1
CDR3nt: TGTGCCAGCTCAGGGGGACAGGGGTACACCTTC
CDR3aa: CASSGGQGYTF

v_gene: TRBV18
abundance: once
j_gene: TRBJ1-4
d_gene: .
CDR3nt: TGTGCCAGCTCACCGGATCGACCCGGGGGTAATGAAAAACTGTTTTTT
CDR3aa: CASSPDRPGGNEKLFF

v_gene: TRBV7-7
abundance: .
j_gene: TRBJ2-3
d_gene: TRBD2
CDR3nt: TGTGCCAGCAGCCCGGGCGGGGGATTGACAGATACGCAGTATTTT
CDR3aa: CASSPGGGLTDTQYF

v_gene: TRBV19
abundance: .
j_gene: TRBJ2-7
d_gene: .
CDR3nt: TGTGCCAGTAGTATGATGGGGGGGCGGGAAAGCTCCTACGAGCAGTACTTC
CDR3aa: CASSMMGGRESSYEQYF

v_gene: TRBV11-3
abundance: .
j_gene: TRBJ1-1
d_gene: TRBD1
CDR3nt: TGTGCCAGCAGCTTAGATTCCGGCAGGGGGGAAGCTTTCTTT
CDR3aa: CASSLDSGRGEAFF

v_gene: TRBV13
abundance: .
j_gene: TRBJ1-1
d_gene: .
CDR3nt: TGTGCCAGCAGAATAGTCCGGCCAGGGTGGACTGAAGCTTTCTTT
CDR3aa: CASRIVRPGWTEAFF

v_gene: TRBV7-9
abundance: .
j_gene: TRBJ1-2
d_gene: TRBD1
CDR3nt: TGTGCCAGCAGCCCGGGACAGGGGGCGTTCTATGGCTACACCTTC
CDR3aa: CASSPGQGAFYGYTF

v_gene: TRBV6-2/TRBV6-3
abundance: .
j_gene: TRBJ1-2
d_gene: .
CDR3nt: TGTGCCAGCAGTTACCTCGCGCGGCATGGCTACACCTTC
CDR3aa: CASSYLARHGYTF

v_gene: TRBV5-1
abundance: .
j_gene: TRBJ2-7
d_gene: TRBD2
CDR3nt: TGCGCCAGCAGCTCCCCATCCGGGGGGGCAACCTACGAGCAGTACTTC
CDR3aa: CASSSPSGGATYEQYF

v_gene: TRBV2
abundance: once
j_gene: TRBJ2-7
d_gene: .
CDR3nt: TGTGCCAGCACGGTCGCTACCTACGAGCAGTACTTC
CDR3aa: CASTVATYEQYF

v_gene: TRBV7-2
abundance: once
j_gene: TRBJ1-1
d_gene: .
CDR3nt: TGTGCCAGCAGCTTAGGATTCAGGGAAGAAGCTTTCTTT
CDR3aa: CASSLGFREEAFF

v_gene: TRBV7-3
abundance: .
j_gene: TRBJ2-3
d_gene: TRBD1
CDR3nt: TGTGCCAGCAGCTTTCAGGGGGCCGGCACAGATACGCAGTATTTT
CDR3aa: CASSFQGAGTDTQYF

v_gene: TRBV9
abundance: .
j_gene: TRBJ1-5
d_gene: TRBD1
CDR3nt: TGTGCCAGCAGCGCACAGGGGGCTTGGCAGCCCCAGCATTTT
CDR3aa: CASSAQGAWQPQHF

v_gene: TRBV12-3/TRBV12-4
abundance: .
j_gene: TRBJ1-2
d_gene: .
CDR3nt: TGTGCCAGCAGACATTGGCCGAACTATGGCTACACCTTC
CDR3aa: CASRHWPNYGYTF

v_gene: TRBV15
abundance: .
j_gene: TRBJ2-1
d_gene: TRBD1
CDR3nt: TGTGCCACCAGCAGACCTAAACAGGGGTTGGCCTACAATGAGCAGTTCTTC
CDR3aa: CATSRPKQGLAYNEQFF

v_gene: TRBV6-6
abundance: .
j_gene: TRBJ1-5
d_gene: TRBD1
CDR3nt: TGTGCCAGCGGTTCAAAGGGGGCAGATCTTCAGCCCCAGCATTTT
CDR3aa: CASGSKGADLQPQHF

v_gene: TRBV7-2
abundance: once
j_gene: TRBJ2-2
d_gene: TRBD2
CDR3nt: TGTGCCAGCAGCAGGACTAGTTTGTTGGGGGAGCTGTTTTTT
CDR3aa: CASSRTSLLGELFF

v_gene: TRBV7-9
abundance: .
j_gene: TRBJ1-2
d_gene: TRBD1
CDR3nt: TGTGCCAGCAGCTCGGGACAGGGGTTTGACGGCTACACCTTC
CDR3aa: CASSSGQGFDGYTF

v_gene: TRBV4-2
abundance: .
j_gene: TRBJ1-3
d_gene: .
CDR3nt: TGTGCCAGCAGCCAACTGACAGTCTCTGGAAACACCATATATTTT
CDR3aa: CASSQLTVSGNTIYF